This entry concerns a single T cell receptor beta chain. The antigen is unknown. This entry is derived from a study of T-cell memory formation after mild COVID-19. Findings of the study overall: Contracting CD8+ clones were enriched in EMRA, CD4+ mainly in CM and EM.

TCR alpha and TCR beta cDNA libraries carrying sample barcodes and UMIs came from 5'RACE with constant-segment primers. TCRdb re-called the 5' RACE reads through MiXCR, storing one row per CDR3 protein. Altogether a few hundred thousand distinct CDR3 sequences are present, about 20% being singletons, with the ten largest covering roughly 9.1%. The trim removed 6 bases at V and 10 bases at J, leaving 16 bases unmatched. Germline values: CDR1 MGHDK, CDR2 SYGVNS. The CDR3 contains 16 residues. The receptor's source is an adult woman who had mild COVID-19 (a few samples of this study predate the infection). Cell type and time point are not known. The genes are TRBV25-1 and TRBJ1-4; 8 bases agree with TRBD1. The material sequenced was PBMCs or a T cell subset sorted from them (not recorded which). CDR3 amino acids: CASREGRTGKEGKLFF. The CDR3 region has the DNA TGTGCCAGCAGGGAAGGGAGGACAGGGAAAGAAGGAAAACTGTTTTTT.